This T cell receptor (beta chain) was recorded in a study of technical replicates of blood from several donors. Sequencing was performed with immunoSEQ multiplex PCR; in TCRdb, only in-frame clones are kept and a portion is missing. The sample lists roughly 70,000 clones, under 98% occurring once. The ends were cut back, 2 bases at V and 4 bases at J, with 21 bases in the middle. The CDR3 runs 18 residues. Germline V gene data show CDR1 as MGHRA and CDR2 as YSYEKL. This receptor was taken from a human donor in good health. The chain is built from TRBV4-1 and TRBJ2-4; D remains unclear. The sequencing input was T cells isolated from PBMCs. CDR3 sequence: CASSQSEMALQTKNIQYF. The CDR3 DNA reads as TGCGCCAGCAGCCAATCAGAAATGGCCCTCCAAACAAAAAACATTCAGTACTTC.